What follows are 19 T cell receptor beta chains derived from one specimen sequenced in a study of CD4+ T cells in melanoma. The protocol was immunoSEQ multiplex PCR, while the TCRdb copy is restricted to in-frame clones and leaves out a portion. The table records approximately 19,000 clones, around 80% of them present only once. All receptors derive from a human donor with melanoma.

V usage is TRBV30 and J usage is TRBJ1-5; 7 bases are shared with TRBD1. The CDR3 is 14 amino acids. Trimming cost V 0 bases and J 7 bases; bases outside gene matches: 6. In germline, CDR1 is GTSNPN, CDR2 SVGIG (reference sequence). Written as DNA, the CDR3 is TGTGCCTGGAGTGTTGGGACAGTTGCCCAGCCCCAGCATTTT. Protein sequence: CAWSVGTVAQPQHF.

Here the CDR3 reads CASSFGPGTEQYF. CDR3 DNA sequence: TGTGCCAGCAGCTTCGGACCGGGCACCGAGCAGTACTTC. V gene TRBV7-2 combines with J gene TRBJ2-7; D uncertain. This CDR3 region has 13 residues. V lost 3 bases to trimming and J lost 6 bases, with 12 bases between them. CDR1 and CDR2 (germline): SGHTA, FQGNSA.

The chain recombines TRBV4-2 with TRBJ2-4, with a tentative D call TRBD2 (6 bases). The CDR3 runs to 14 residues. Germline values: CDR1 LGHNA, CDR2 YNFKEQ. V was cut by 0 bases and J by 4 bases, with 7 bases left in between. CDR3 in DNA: TGTGCCAGCAGCCAAGATAGCGGAAAAAACATTCAGTACTTC. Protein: CASSQDSGKNIQYF.

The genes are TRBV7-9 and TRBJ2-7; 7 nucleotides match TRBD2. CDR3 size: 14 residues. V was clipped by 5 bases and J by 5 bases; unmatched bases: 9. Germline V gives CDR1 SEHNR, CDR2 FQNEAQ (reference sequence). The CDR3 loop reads CASSAVRESNEQYF. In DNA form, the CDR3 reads TGTGCCAGCAGCGCCGTGCGGGAGAGCAACGAGCAGTACTTC. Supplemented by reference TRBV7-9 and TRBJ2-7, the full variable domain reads DTGVSQNPRHKITKRGQNVTFRCDPISEHNRLYWYRQTLGQGPEFLTYFQNEAQLEKSRLLSDRFSAERPKGSFSTLEIQRTEQGDSAMYLCASSAVRESNEQYFGPGTRLTVT.

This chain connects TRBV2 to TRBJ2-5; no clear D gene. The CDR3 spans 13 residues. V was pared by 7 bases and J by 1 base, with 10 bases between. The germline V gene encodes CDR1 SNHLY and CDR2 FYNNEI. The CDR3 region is CASTVNSQETQYF. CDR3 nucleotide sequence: TGTGCCAGCACAGTGAATTCCCAAGAGACCCAGTACTTC.

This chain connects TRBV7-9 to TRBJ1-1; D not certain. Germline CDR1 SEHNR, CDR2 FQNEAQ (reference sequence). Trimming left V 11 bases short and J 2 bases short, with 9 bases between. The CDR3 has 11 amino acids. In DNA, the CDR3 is TGTGCCTTAACGGATAACACTGAAGCTTTCTTT. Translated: CALTDNTEAFF.

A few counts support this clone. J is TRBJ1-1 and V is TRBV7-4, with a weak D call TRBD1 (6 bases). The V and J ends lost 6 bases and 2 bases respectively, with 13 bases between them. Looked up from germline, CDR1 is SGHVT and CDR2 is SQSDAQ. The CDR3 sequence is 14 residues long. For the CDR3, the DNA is TGTGCCAGCAGGGCGGGACACTCAAACACTGAAGCTTTCTTT. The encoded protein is CASRAGHSNTEAFF.

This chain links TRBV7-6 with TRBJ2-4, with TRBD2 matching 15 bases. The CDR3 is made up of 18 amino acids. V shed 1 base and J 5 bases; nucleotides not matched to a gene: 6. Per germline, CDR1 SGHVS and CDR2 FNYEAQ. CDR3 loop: CASSLERGLAGGQNIQYF. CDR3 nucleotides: TGTGCCAGCAGCTTAGAGCGAGGACTAGCGGGGGGGCAAAACATTCAGTACTTC.

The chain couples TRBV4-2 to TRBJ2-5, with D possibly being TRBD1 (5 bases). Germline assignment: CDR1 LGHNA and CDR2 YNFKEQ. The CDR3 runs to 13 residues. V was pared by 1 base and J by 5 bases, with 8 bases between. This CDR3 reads CASSQGQGETQYF. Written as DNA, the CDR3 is TGTGCCAGCAGCCAAGGTCAGGGTGAGACCCAGTACTTC.

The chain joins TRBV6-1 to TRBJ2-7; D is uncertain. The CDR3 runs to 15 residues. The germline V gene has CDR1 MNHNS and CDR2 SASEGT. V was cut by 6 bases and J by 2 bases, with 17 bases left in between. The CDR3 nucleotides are TGTGCCAGCAGCGCAGGATGGGGAACTGCCTACGAGCAGTACTTC. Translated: CASSAGWGTAYEQYF.

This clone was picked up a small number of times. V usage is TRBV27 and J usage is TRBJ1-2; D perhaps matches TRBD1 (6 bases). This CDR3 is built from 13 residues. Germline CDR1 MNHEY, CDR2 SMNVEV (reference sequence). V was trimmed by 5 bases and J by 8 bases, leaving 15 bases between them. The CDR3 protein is CASSTRTVGGYTF. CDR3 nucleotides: TGTGCCAGCAGTACCCGGACAGTGGGCGGCTACACCTTC.

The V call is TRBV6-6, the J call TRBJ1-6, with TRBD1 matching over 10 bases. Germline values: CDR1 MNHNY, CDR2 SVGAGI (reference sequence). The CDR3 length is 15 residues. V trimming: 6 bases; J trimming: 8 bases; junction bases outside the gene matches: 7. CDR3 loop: CASRGGQGVDSPLHF. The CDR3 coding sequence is TGTGCCAGCAGGGGCGGACAGGGGGTGGATTCACCCCTCCACTTT.

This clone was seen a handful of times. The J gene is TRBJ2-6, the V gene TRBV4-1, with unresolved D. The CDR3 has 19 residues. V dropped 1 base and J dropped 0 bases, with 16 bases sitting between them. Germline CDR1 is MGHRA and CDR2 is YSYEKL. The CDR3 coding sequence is TGCGCCAGCAGCCAAGTCCCCATTCCTCCCTTCTCTGGGGCCAACGTCCTGACTTTC. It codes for CASSQVPIPPFSGANVLTF.

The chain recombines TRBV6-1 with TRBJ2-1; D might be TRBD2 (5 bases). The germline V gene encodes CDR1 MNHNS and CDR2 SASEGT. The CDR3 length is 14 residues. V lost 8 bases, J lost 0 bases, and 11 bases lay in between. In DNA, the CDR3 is TGTGCCAGCCATAGGGAGATCTCCTACAATGAGCAGTTCTTC. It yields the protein CASHREISYNEQFF.

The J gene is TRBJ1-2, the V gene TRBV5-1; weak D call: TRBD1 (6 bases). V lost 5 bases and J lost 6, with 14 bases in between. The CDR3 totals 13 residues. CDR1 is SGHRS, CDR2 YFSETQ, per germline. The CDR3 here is CASRGQGQDGYTF. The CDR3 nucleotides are TGCGCCAGCAGGGGTCAGGGGCAGGATGGCTACACCTTC.

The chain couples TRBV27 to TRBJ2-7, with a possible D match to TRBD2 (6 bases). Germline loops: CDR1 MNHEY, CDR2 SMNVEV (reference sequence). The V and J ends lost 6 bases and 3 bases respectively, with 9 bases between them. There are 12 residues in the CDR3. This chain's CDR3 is CASRSGLYEQYF. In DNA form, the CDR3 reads TGTGCCAGCAGATCGGGACTCTACGAGCAGTACTTC.

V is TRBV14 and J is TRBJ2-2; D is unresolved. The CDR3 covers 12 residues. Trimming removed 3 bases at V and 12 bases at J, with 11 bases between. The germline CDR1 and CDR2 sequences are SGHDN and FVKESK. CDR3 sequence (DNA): TGTGCCAGCAGCCAGGGAACCGCTAAGCTGTTTTTT. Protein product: CASSQGTAKLFF.

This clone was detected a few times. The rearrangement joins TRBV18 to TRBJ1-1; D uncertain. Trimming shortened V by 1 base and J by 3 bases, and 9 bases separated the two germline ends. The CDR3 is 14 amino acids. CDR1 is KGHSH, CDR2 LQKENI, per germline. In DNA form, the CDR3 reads TGTGCCAGCTCACCACAGGGTCAGCACACTGAAGCTTTCTTT. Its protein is CASSPQGQHTEAFF.

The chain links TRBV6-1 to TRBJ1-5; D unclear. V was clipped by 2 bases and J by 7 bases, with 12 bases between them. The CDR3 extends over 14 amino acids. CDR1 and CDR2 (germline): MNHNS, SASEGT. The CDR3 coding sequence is TGTGCCAGCAGTGAAAGTGGGTTCGGGCAGCCCCAGCATTTT. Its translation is CASSESGFGQPQHF.